The clone carrying this T cell receptor (beta chain) was counted between two and nine times. Its antigen remains unidentified. This specimen comes from a study of T-cell memory formation after mild COVID-19. The overall study: TCR clusters were mostly donor specific. The study's findings and limits: Day 15 to 85 contractors were CD4/CD8 balanced; later expanders leaned CD4+. Mostly located in CM and EM were contracting CD4+ clones, with contracting CD8+ clones located in EMRA. A second wave of clones peaked on day 37, and their SARS-CoV-2 specificity went unconfirmed.

One entry per CDR3 protein, called by TCRdb with MiXCR from the 5' RACE reads. The sample contains hundreds of thousands of distinct CDR3 sequences, under 8.5% of which appear only once. Germline V gene lookup returns CDR1 SGHTA and CDR2 FQGNSA. This CDR3 contains 13 residues. V was clipped by 3 bases and J by 6 bases, with 10 bases between them. V and J are TRBV7-2 and TRBJ2-3; D gene ambiguous. This clonotype was obtained from a man between 18 and 35 years old who had mild COVID-19 (a few samples of this study predate the infection). Cell type and time point are not known. Sequenced material: PBMCs or a T cell subset sorted from them (not recorded which). CDR3 region: CASSFTLGDTQYF. CDR3 bases: TGTGCCAGCAGCTTCACATTAGGCGATACGCAGTATTTT.